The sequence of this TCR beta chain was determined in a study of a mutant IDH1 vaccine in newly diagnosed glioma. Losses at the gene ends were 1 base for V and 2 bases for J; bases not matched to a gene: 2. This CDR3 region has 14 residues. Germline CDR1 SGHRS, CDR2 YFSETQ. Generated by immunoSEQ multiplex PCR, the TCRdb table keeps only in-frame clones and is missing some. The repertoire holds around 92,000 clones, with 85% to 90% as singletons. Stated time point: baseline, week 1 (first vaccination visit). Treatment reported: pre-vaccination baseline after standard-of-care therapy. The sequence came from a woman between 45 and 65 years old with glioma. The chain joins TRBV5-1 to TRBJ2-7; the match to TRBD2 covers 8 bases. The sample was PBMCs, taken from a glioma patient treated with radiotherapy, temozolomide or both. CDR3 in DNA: TGCGCCAGCAGCTTGTTAGCGGGGCCCTACGAGCAGTACTTC. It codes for CASSLLAGPYEQYF.